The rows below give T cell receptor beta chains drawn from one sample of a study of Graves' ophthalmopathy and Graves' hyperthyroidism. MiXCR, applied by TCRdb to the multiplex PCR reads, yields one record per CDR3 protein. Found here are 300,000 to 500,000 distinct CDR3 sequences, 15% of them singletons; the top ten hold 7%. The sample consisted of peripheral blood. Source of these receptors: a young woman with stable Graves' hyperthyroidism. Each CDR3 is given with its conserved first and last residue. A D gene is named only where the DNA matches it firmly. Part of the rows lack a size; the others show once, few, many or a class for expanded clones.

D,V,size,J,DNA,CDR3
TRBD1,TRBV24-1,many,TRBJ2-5,TGTGCCACCAGTGTTGGGACAGGGAGAAAGGAGACCCAGTACTTC,CATSVGTGRKETQYF
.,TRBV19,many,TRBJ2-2,TGTGCCAGTAGGCCCGACTACGAGAACACCGGGGAGCTGTTTTTT,CASRPDYENTGELFF
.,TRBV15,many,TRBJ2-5,TGTGCCACCAGTAGCCGCAGCGGCGACCAAGAGACCCAGTACTTC,CATSSRSGDQETQYF
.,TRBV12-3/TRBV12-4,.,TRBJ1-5,TGCGCCAGCAGCCTTTTTTCGGGGGCCGATCAGCCCCTGCATTTT,CASSLFSGADQPLHF
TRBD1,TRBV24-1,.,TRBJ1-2,TGTGCCACCAGCCGCACGGACAGGGTCGGCGGCTACACCTTC,CATSRTDRVGGYTF
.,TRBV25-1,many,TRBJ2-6,TGTGCCAGCACCCCCTCCCGGACCGTATCTGGGGCCAACGTCCTGACTTTC,CASTPSRTVSGANVLTF
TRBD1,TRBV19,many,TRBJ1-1,TGTGCCAGTAGGAAGGGACAGGGAGGTTGGAACACTGAAGCTTTCTTT,CASRKGQGGWNTEAFF
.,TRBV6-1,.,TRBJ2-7,TGTGCCAGCACCGAGGGTACCAACTCCTACGAGCAGTACTTC,CASTEGTNSYEQYF
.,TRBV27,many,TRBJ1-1,TGTGCCAGCATTAATACAGGCTCGAACACTGAAGCTTTCTTT,CASINTGSNTEAFF
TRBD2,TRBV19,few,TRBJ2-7,TGTGCCAGTACCAGGACTAGCGGGGCCTACGAGCAGTACTTC,CASTRTSGAYEQYF
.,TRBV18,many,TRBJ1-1,TGTGCCAGCTCACCAACATTCGTGAACACTGAAGCTTTCTTT,CASSPTFVNTEAFF
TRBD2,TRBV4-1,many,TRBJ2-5,TGCGCCAGCAGCCAAACCCCCGGGGGGGAGACCCAGTACTTC,CASSQTPGGETQYF
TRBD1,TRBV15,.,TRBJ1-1,TGTGCCACCAGCAGACCGGACAGGGTCGAAGCTTTCTTT,CATSRPDRVEAFF
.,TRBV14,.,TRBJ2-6,TGTGCCAGCAGCCCCGACGTACTCTCTGGGGCCAACGTCCTGACTTTC,CASSPDVLSGANVLTF
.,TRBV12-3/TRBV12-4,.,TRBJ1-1,TGTGCCAGCAGTGGTCCCGGGATAGGGGCCACTGATGCTTTCTTT,CASSGPGIGATDAFF
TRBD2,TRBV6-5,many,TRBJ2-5,TGTGCCAGCAGCTTACAGGGACTAGCGGGGGTTGGAGAGACCCAGTACTTC,CASSLQGLAGVGETQYF
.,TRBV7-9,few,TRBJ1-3,TGTGCCAGCAGCTCCCAGGGTGCTGGAAACACCATATATTTT,CASSSQGAGNTIYF
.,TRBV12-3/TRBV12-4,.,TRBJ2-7,TGTGCCAGCAGTTTACGGGCACTCAGACCAGACGATCAGTACTTC,CASSLRALRPDDQYF
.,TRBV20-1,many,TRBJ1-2,TGCAGTGCCACCGCAGTTGGCAAGGGCTATGGCTACACCTTC,CSATAVGKGYGYTF
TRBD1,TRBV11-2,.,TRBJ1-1,TGTGCCAGCAGCCTCTGGGACAGACCTGAAGCTTTCTTT,CASSLWDRPEAFF
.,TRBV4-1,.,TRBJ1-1,TGCGCCAGCAGCCATGGCAGGGACGAAGCTTTCTTT,CASSHGRDEAFF
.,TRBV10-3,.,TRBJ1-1,TGTGCCATCAGTGATCTGTGGAGGGGTACTGCCATTGAAGCTTTCTTT,CAISDLWRGTAIEAFF
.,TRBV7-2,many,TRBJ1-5,TGTGCCAGCAGCTTAGACGGGGGGAAGAACCAGCCCCAGCATTTT,CASSLDGGKNQPQHF
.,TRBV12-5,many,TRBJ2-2,TGTGCTAGTGGTTTGTCCCACACGGCCGGGGAGCTGTTTTTT,CASGLSHTAGELFF
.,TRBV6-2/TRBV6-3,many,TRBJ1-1,TGTGTCAGCAGCAACTCGTTGAACACTGAAGCTTTCTTT,CVSSNSLNTEAFF
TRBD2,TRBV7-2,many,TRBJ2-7,TGTGCCAGCAGCTCCCCTGGGCGGGGGGGTTTCTACGAGCAGTACTTC,CASSSPGRGGFYEQYF
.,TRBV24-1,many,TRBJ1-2,TGTGCCACCAGTGCATCGGGAGGCTACACCTTC,CATSASGGYTF
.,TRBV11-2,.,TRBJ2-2,TGTGCCAGCAGCACCTTCCTTGGCCTGGGGACCGGGGAGCTGTTTTTT,CASSTFLGLGTGELFF
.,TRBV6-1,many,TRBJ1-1,TGTGCCAGCAGCGAAAGATACACTGAAGCTTTCTTT,CASSERYTEAFF
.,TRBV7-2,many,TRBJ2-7,TGTGCCAGCAGCTTAGCGGGACAACTCTACGAGCAGTACTTC,CASSLAGQLYEQYF
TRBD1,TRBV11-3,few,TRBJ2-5,TGTGCCAGCAGCGGACCGGGACAGGACTTTCAAGAGACCCAGTACTTC,CASSGPGQDFQETQYF
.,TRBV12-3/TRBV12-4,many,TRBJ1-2,TGTGCCAGCAGTGTGGACAGAAGGTTGGGCTACACCTTC,CASSVDRRLGYTF
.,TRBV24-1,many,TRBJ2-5,TGTGCCACCAGTGAGGTCGGCAGGTTTGGAGAGACCCAGTACTTC,CATSEVGRFGETQYF
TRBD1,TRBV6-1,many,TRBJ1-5,TGTGCCAGCAGTCAGGAATCACAGGGGGCCCATCAGCCCCAGCATTTT,CASSQESQGAHQPQHF
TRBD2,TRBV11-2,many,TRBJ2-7,TGTGCCAGCAGCCATAGGGCGAGCGGGGGGGATACCTACGAGCAGTACTTC,CASSHRASGGDTYEQYF
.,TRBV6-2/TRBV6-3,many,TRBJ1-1,TGTGCCAGCAGTTACGCGGTGCGGAACACTGAAGCTTTCTTT,CASSYAVRNTEAFF
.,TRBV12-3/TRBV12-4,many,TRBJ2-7,TGTGCCAGCAATCCGGATTTACTCCCCCTCGAGCAGTACTTC,CASNPDLLPLEQYF
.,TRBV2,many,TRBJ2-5,TGTGCCAGCAGGGACCCCAGGACAGCCTCCCGGGAGACCCAGTACTTC,CASRDPRTASRETQYF
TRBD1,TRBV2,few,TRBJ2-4,TGTGCCAGCAGTGAAGGGCACTTACAGGGGGCCCCCGCCAAAAACATTCAGTACTTC,CASSEGHLQGAPAKNIQYF
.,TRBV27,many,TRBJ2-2,TGTGCCAGCAGTCCCCGGACTGATAGGGAGCTGTTTTTT,CASSPRTDRELFF
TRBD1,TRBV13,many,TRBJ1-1,TGTGCCAGCAGCTCCTTGACAGGGTTTGCAGCTTTCTTT,CASSSLTGFAAFF
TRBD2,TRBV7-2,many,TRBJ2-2,TGTGCCAGCAGCCCCCGGGGGGGCGCGCGCACCGGGGAGCTGTTTTTT,CASSPRGGARTGELFF
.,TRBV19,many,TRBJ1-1,TGTGCCAGTGGGGGGTCAGGGAGGGAACCAAGGAACACTGAAGCTTTCTTT,CASGGSGREPRNTEAFF
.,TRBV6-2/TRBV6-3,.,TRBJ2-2,TGTGCCAGCAGTTACGGGGTGAACACCGGGGAGCTGTTTTTT,CASSYGVNTGELFF
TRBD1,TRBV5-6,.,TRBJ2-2,TGTGCCAGCAGGTGGGGACAGCACACCGGGGAGCTGTTTTTT,CASRWGQHTGELFF
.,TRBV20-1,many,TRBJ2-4,TGCAGTGCTAGCCAGGGCACAAACATTCAGTACTTC,CSASQGTNIQYF
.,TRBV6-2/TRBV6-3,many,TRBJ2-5,TGTGCCAGCATGGGGGCAGGCCTAGCGGAAGAGACCCAGTACTTC,CASMGAGLAEETQYF
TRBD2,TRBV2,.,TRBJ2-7,TGTGCCAGCAGCGTACTAGCGGGGGGGCTCTACGAGCAGTACTTC,CASSVLAGGLYEQYF
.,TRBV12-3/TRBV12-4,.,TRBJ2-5,TGTGCCAGCAGTATTAGAATCCTAGCCCAAGAGACCCAGTACTTC,CASSIRILAQETQYF
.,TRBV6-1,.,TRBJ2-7,TGTGCCAGCAGTGTCGGGTCCTGGGGCGAGCAGTACTTC,CASSVGSWGEQYF
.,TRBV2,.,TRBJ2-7,TGTGCCAGCAGTGAATACGGACGGACCAACTACGAGCAGTACTTC,CASSEYGRTNYEQYF
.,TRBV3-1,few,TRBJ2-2,TGTGCCAGCAGCCCAACAGGGTCCACCGGGGAGCTGTTTTTT,CASSPTGSTGELFF
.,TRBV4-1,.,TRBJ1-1,TGCGCCAGCAGCCAACAGGGTCCAGTTACTGAAGCTTTCTTT,CASSQQGPVTEAFF
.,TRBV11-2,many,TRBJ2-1,TGTGCCAGCAGCTTAAGTCGGTCCAGGGGCCCCTACAATGAGCAGTTCTTC,CASSLSRSRGPYNEQFF
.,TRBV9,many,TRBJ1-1,TGTGCCAGCAGCGTAGAACAGCTTAACACTGAAGCTTTCTTT,CASSVEQLNTEAFF
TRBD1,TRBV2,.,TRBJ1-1,TGTGCCAGCGTGAGGGGGCCCAACACTGAAGCTTTCTTT,CASVRGPNTEAFF
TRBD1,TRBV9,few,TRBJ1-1,TGTGCCAGCAGCGTAGGACAGGGACTATTGAACACTGAAGCTTTCTTT,CASSVGQGLLNTEAFF